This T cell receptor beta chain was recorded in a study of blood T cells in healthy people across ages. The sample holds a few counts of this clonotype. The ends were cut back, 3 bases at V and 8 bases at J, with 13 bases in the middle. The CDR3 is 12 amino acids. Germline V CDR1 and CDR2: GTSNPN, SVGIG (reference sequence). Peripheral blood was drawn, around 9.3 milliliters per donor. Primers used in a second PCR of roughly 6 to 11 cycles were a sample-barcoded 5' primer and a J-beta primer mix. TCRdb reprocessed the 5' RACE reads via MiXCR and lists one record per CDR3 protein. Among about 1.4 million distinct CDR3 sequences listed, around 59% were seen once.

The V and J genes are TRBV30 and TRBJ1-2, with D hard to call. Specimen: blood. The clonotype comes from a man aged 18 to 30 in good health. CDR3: CAWSPVPPGYTF. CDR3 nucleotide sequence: TGTGCCTGGAGCCCAGTCCCTCCGGGCTACACCTTC.